This T cell receptor beta chain was identified during a study of OX40 agonist ivuxolimab in advanced cancers. Across the study: Every 2 weeks, patients received ivuxolimab intravenously, dosed at 0.01 to 10 mg/kg. A male proportion of around 86% was recorded, with mean age 60 years and range roughly 23 to 79.

This clone was observed once. Its matching antigen is unknown. Only in-frame clones appear in the TCRdb table, and some are missing; sequencing was by immunoSEQ multiplex PCR. The data show fewer than 35,000 clones, around nine tenths seen once. Whole-study findings and limits: In the 0.1-3.0 mg/kg groups, partial responders showed among the lowest expansion. Among some nonresponders, normalized T-cell clonal expansion was also low.

The CDR3 has 14 amino acids. The V end lost 0 bases, the J end lost 8 bases, and 11 bases lay between the germline ends. The V gene's germline CDR1 is LGHNA and CDR2 YSLEER. This receptor was taken from an adult with an advanced solid tumor such as melanoma, head and neck, liver or kidney cancer. This chain uses TRBV4-3 with TRBJ2-1, with D unresolved. The material sequenced was CD4+ or CD8+ T cells sorted from blood, taken in a trial of the OX40 agonist ivuxolimab. CDR3 nucleotide sequence: TGCGCCAGCAGCCAAGATTCCGGATGGGATGAGCAGTTCTTC. Translating it yields CASSQDSGWDEQFF.